Below, 26 T cell receptor beta chains from the same sample are listed, as sequenced in a study of response to subunit inactivated influenza vaccine. A single record per CDR3 protein comes from TCRdb applying MiXCR to the RT-PCR reads. The table records about 530,000 distinct CDR3 sequences, roughly 12% of them present only once. The starting material was PBMCs from blood, obtained on the day of vaccination. The receptor source for this set is a man aged 45-60 years who received an inactivated influenza vaccine.

This clonotype was seen a handful of times. V is TRBV27 and J is TRBJ1-2; D uncertain. Germline lookup yields CDR1 MNHEY and CDR2 SMNVEV (reference sequence). The CDR3 runs 12 residues. The V and J ends lost 4 bases and 6 bases respectively, with 9 bases between them. CDR3 coding DNA: TGTGCCAGCAGTTCTGGAATCCATGGCTACACCTTC. It yields the protein CASSSGIHGYTF.

This clonotype was seen only a few times. The V call is TRBV10-3, the J call TRBJ2-2; perhaps TRBD2 as D (6 bases). Trimming removed 7 bases from V and 4 bases from J, with 10 bases in between. This CDR3 contains 13 residues. Germline values: CDR1 ENHRY, CDR2 SYGVKD. CDR3 protein: CAITSGVTGELFF. The DNA for the CDR3 is TGTGCCATCACCTCGGGAGTCACCGGGGAGCTGTTTTTT.

This clonotype has only a few counts. The DNA of the CDR3 is TGTGCCAGCAGCTCCTCAACGGGGTTGTTGGAGCAGTTCTTC. It yields the protein CASSSSTGLLEQFF. J is TRBJ2-1 and V is TRBV7-2; weak D call: TRBD2 (5 bases). CDR1 and CDR2 (germline): SGHTA, FQGNSA. The CDR3 has 14 residues. V was pared by 4 bases and J by 10 bases, with 17 bases between.

This clonotype was seen repeatedly, ten times or more. The V gene is TRBV7-6, the J gene TRBJ2-1; a weak D match, TRBD2 (6 bases). Trimming pared 5 bases from V and 0 bases from J, leaving 11 bases between. In germline, CDR1 is SGHVS, CDR2 FNYEAQ. The CDR3 runs 15 residues. The DNA of the CDR3 is TGTGCCAGCAGCCCGGGAGATAGCTCCTACAATGAGCAGTTCTTC. This translates into CASSPGDSSYNEQFF.

V is TRBV5-1 and J is TRBJ2-1; TRBD1 matches at 7 bases. The CDR3 is 15 residues long. Germline loops: CDR1 SGHRS, CDR2 YFSETQ. V dropped 4 bases and J dropped 3; count of bases not matched to a gene: 7. The CDR3 reads CASSPTGRNYNEQFF. CDR3 in DNA: TGCGCCAGCAGCCCGACAGGGAGAAACTACAATGAGCAGTTCTTC.

This clonotype was counted between two and nine times. The chain couples TRBV7-2 to TRBJ2-2, with D uncertain. The CDR3 is 14 amino acids. Germline lookup yields CDR1 SGHTA and CDR2 FQGNSA. Trimming cost V 5 bases and J 5 bases, with 12 bases left between them. Here the CDR3 reads CASSPVRATGELFF. The CDR3 coding sequence is TGTGCCAGCAGCCCCGTCCGTGCGACCGGGGAGCTGTTTTTT. Drawing the rest from reference TRBV7-2 and TRBJ2-2, the complete variable domain is GAGVSQSPSNKVTEKGKDVELRCDPISGHTALYWYRQSLGQGLEFLIYFQGNSAPDKSGLPSDRFSAERTGGSVSTLTIQRTQQEDSAVYLCASSPVRATGELFFGEGSRLTVL.

This clonotype has a handful of counts. The chain is built from TRBV6-2 or TRBV6-3 and TRBJ2-7, with D possibly being TRBD2 (6 bases). Trimming stripped 6 bases from V and 0 bases from J, with 9 bases between. The germline gives CDR1 MNHEY, CDR2 SVGEGT. The CDR3 runs 13 residues. The CDR3, as DNA: TGTGCCAGCAGGGCGACTAGCTCCTACGAGCAGTACTTC. Its protein product is CASRATSSYEQYF.

This clonotype has a count of ten or more. The V call is TRBV6-1, the J call TRBJ2-7, with 11 bases lining up with TRBD1. V lost 7 bases, J lost 6 bases, and 5 bases stayed unmatched. The CDR3 length is 13 residues. Germline assignment: CDR1 MNHNS and CDR2 SASEGT. The CDR3, as DNA: TGTGCCAGCAAGGACAGGGGGCGCGGCGAGCAGTACTTC. This translates into CASKDRGRGEQYF.

Many counts were recorded for this clonotype. The chain employs TRBV11-2 and TRBJ2-7; D call uncertain. This CDR3 comprises 11 residues. V was pared by 7 bases and J by 4 bases, with 8 bases between. Germline V gene lookup returns CDR1 SGHAT and CDR2 FQNNGV. The CDR3 DNA is TGTGCCAGCACCCACAGTTACGAGCAGTACTTC. Its translation: CASTHSYEQYF.

Many counts were recorded for this clonotype. Here the CDR3 DNA reads TGTGCCAGCAGTTACGTGGGATCCACCTACGAGCAGTACTTC. This codes for CASSYVGSTYEQYF. V gene TRBV6-2 or TRBV6-3 combines with J gene TRBJ2-7; no definite D call. The CDR3 totals 14 residues. Trimming pared 2 bases from V and 2 bases from J, leaving 10 bases between. Germline CDR1 is MNHEY and CDR2 is SVGEGT.

The CDR3 bases are TGCGCCAGCAGCCAAAATTTGCTGATTCCTAGCACAGATACGCAGTATTTT. It encodes CASSQNLLIPSTDTQYF. The rearrangement uses TRBV4-3 and TRBJ2-3; D gene ambiguous. The CDR3 loop spans 17 amino acids. In germline, CDR1 is LGHNA, CDR2 YSLEER. The V end was cut by 2 bases, the J end by 0 bases, with 15 bases between.

The V gene is TRBV4-3, the J gene TRBJ2-1; maybe TRBD2 (5 bases). This CDR3 comprises 17 residues. Germline CDR1 reads LGHNA; CDR2 reads YSLEER. Trimming removed 0 bases at V and 5 bases at J, with 17 bases between. As DNA, the CDR3 is TGCGCCAGCAGCCAAGATCCGGTTGTGAGGGCCCACAATGAGCAGTTCTTC. It yields the protein CASSQDPVVRAHNEQFF.

At least ten counts were recorded for this clonotype. The chain employs TRBV4-3 and TRBJ2-5; D is possibly TRBD1 (7 bases). Germline values: CDR1 LGHNA, CDR2 YSLEER. Trimming took 1 base from V and 3 from J, leaving 15 bases between them. This CDR3 has 16 amino acids. The CDR3 protein is CASSQALRGVEETQYF. The CDR3 DNA follows: TGCGCCAGCAGCCAAGCCCTCAGGGGGGTGGAAGAGACCCAGTACTTC.

V is TRBV5-1 and J is TRBJ2-3; 9 bases agree with TRBD1. CDR3 length: 14 residues. J gave up 5 bases and V 4 bases, and 5 bases lay outside the gene matches. In germline, CDR1 is SGHRS, CDR2 YFSETQ. The CDR3 is CASSRDRAGDTQYF. In DNA form, the CDR3 reads TGCGCCAGCAGCAGGGACAGGGCTGGAGATACGCAGTATTTT.

The chain recombines TRBV6-1 with TRBJ1-1; D gene ambiguous. Germline V gene sequence: CDR1 MNHNS, CDR2 SASEGT. V was clipped by 6 bases and J by 5 bases, with 16 bases between them. CDR3 length: 14 amino acids. The CDR3, as DNA: TGTGCCAGCAGGCCTGGGGAAGGGTGGACTGAAGCTTTCTTT. Translation gives CASRPGEGWTEAFF.

This clonotype was counted many times. The chain joins TRBV4-1 to TRBJ2-1; 9 bases match TRBD2. Losses at the gene ends were 4 bases for V and 4 bases for J; bases not matched to a gene: 5. The V gene's germline CDR1 is MGHRA and CDR2 YSYEKL. The CDR3 runs to 15 residues. Here the CDR3 reads CASSRGGGIYNEQFF. The CDR3 coding sequence is TGCGCCAGCAGCCGCGGGGGGGGGATTTACAATGAGCAGTTCTTC.

This clonotype appeared a few times. The CDR3, as DNA: TGTGCCAGCAGTCCCCGGAGCGGGAGCCCCTACGAGCAGTACTTC. Protein product: CASSPRSGSPYEQYF. This rearrangement joins TRBV27 to TRBJ2-7; 8 bases are shared with TRBD2. Germline V lookup: CDR1 MNHEY, CDR2 SMNVEV (reference sequence). This CDR3 is built from 15 residues. V was clipped by 5 bases and J by 2 bases; unmatched bases: 8.

The V call is TRBV5-5, the J call TRBJ2-3, with TRBD2 matching 7 bases. The CDR3 consists of 16 residues. CDR1 SGHKS and CDR2 YYEKEE come from the germline V gene (reference sequence). V shed 5 bases and J 2 bases; nucleotides not matched to a gene: 11. The chain's CDR3 is CASRAGDLHPTDTQYF. CDR3 coding DNA: TGTGCCAGCAGGGCGGGAGACCTCCACCCCACAGATACGCAGTATTTT. The entire variable domain, with the rest obtained from reference TRBV5-5 and TRBJ2-3, is as follows: DAGVTQSPTHLIKTRGQQVTLRCSPISGHKSVSWYQQVLGQGPQFIFQYYEKEERGRGNFPDRFSARQFPNYSSELNVNALLLGDSALYLCASRAGDLHPTDTQYFGPGTRLTVL.

The sample holds many counts of this clonotype. The chain employs TRBV28 and TRBJ2-3; either TRBD1 or TRBD2 may supply D (5 bases each). V was cut by 3 bases and J by 0 bases, with 7 bases left in between. The germline gives CDR1 MDHEN, CDR2 SYDVKM. The CDR3 has 14 residues. In nucleotides, the CDR3 is TGTGCCAGCAGTTTCAGGGAGAGCACAGATACGCAGTATTTT. Translated, it gives CASSFRESTDTQYF.

In its sample, this clonotype was seen a few times. This chain joins TRBV7-9 and TRBJ2-7; possibly TRBD1 for D (6 bases). This CDR3 region has 15 residues. V lost 5 bases, J lost 3 bases, and 17 bases lay in between. Germline V lookup: CDR1 SEHNR, CDR2 FQNEAQ (reference sequence). The CDR3 nucleotides read TGTGCCAGCAGCAATAGACCGGGACACAGCTACGAGCAGTACTTC. Protein product: CASSNRPGHSYEQYF.

This CDR3 reads CASSESWGSRFF. The CDR3 nucleotides are TGTGCCAGCAGTGAGAGTTGGGGTAGTCGGTTCTTC. This rearrangement joins TRBV2 to TRBJ2-1, with unresolved D. V was pared by 3 bases and J by 15 bases, with 15 bases between. Germline values: CDR1 SNHLY, CDR2 FYNNEI. This CDR3 is built from 12 residues.

This clonotype came up many times. The chain couples TRBV29-1 to TRBJ2-5, with 7 positions matching TRBD1. CDR1 is SQVTM and CDR2 is ANQGSEA in the germline V gene. The ends lost 4 bases at V and 4 bases at J; junction bases unmatched: 15. The CDR3 contains 16 residues. The CDR3: CSVGGIGQVGGETQYF. In DNA, the CDR3 is TGCAGCGTTGGCGGAATCGGACAGGTCGGAGGAGAGACCCAGTACTTC.

This clonotype was seen more than once but under ten times. The chain links TRBV20-1 to TRBJ1-2, with a weak D call TRBD1 (6 bases). V lost 3 bases to trimming and J lost 0 bases, with 11 bases between them. The germline V gene has CDR1 DFQATT and CDR2 SNEGSKA (reference sequence). This CDR3 has 14 amino acids. CDR3 amino acids: CSASSGTTNYGYTF. The CDR3, as DNA: TGCAGTGCTAGTTCGGGGACAACTAACTATGGCTACACCTTC.

This chain uses TRBV15 with TRBJ2-1, with a tentative D call TRBD2 (5 bases). Germline V gene lookup returns CDR1 LNHNV and CDR2 YYDKDF (reference sequence). The CDR3 is 15 amino acids. Deletions cut 4 bases from V and 8 bases from J, with 18 bases between. The CDR3 bases are TGTGCCACCAGCATTTCGGGCCTTTCGAGGGATGAGCAGTTCTTC. It encodes CATSISGLSRDEQFF.

This clonotype was detected a few times. The chain has TRBV20-1 and TRBJ2-5, with 7 bases identical to TRBD1. Germline values: CDR1 DFQATT, CDR2 SNEGSKA (reference sequence). The length of the CDR3 is 15 residues. V shed 1 base, J shed 2 bases, and the junction held 7 bases outside the gene matches. This chain's CDR3 is CSARGDSKSQETQYF. CDR3 DNA: TGCAGTGCTAGAGGGGACAGTAAAAGTCAAGAGACCCAGTACTTC.

This clonotype was seen only a few times. The chain uses TRBV19 and TRBJ2-2; D is perhaps TRBD1 (5 bases). CDR3 size: 14 residues. The germline gives CDR1 LNHDA, CDR2 SQIVND (reference sequence). The germline V and J ends were trimmed by 4 bases and 4 bases, with 10 bases remaining between them. This CDR3 is CASSTRETTGELFF. The CDR3 DNA follows: TGTGCCAGTAGTACCAGGGAAACCACCGGGGAGCTGTTTTTT.